The subject of this entry is one T cell receptor (beta chain). This entry comes from a study of blood T cell repertoires in COVID-19. As for the study in general: Samples came from the United States, Italy and Spain, spanning acute and convalescent COVID-19. PBMCs, B-cell-depleted T cells, or T cells provided the cDNA or gDNA that made up the material.

Original processing notes: Reference gene primer amplification gave nucleated cell count estimates. Sequenced by immunoSEQ multiplex PCR; TCRdb stores in-frame clones only, minus some. V, J and clone size were drawn from that table, and D and trimming were deduced from the DNA. The sample includes around 78,000 clones, 90% seen only once; the top ten take around 0.93%. The TCR was taken from a woman aged 45-65 years in a cohort sampled during active COVID-19. The sequenced material came from peripheral blood.

Here the CDR3 reads CASSRGQGAFNTGELFF. CDR3 nucleotides: TGTGCCAGCAGCAGGGGACAGGGGGCATTTAACACCGGGGAGCTGTTTTTT. J is TRBJ2-2 and V is TRBV5-8; 12 nucleotides line up with TRBD1. Germline CDR1 is SGHTS and CDR2 is YDEGEE. V shed 4 bases and J 2 bases; nucleotides not matched to a gene: 6. The CDR3 spans 17 residues.